The 26 T cell receptor beta chains listed next were all sequenced from one sample in a study of blood T cell repertoires in COVID-19. Libraries were prepared by immunoSEQ multiplex PCR; TCRdb keeps only in-frame clonotypes and omits some of them. The sample gives approximately 160,000 clones, roughly 90% of which show up once; 18% is in the top ten. The sequenced material came from peripheral blood. These receptors all come from a man aged 55-75 years with active or convalescent COVID-19.

The chain joins TRBV15 to TRBJ2-7, with D perhaps matching TRBD1 (5 bases). The germline gives CDR1 LNHNV, CDR2 YYDKDF (reference sequence). CDR3 size: 14 residues. Deletions cut 4 bases from V and 5 bases from J, with 15 bases between. This chain's CDR3 is CATSIRAGPHEQYF. For the CDR3, the DNA is TGTGCCACCAGCATAAGGGCAGGGCCCCACGAGCAGTACTTC.

The V call is TRBV5-1, the J call TRBJ1-5; 9 nucleotides match TRBD1. The germline V gene encodes CDR1 SGHRS and CDR2 YFSETQ. Germline trimming cut 5 bases from V and 3 bases from J; bases unmatched to any gene: 6. The length of the CDR3 is 15 residues. DNA for the CDR3: TGCGCCAGCAGGCAGGGACAGGGCGCCAATCAGCCCCAGCATTTT. It specifies CASRQGQGANQPQHF.

This sequence joins TRBV7-2 and TRBJ1-5, with 8 bases lining up with TRBD1. The CDR3 extends over 15 amino acids. Germline lookup yields CDR1 SGHTA and CDR2 FQGNSA. V dropped 4 bases and J dropped 5; count of bases not matched to a gene: 7. The CDR3 reads CASSSRTGPDQPQHF. The CDR3 coding sequence is TGTGCCAGCAGCTCTAGGACAGGGCCGGATCAGCCCCAGCATTTT.

Note on this clone: This CDR3 is also generated by other DNA sequences in the sample. The chain has TRBV19 and TRBJ1-1; D perhaps matches TRBD1 (5 bases). Per germline, CDR1 LNHDA and CDR2 SQIVND (reference sequence). The CDR3 runs to 13 residues. V lost 3 bases and J lost 2, with 7 bases in between. The chain's CDR3 is CASSIQGNTEAFF. CDR3 bases: TGTGCCAGTAGTATTCAGGGAAACACTGAAGCTTTCTTT.

This clone has just a few counts. V gene TRBV12-3 or TRBV12-4 combines with J gene TRBJ1-1; no clear D gene. The CDR3 is 11 residues long. Between the trimmed V and J ends, which lost 6 bases and 1 base, there was a span of 3 bases. DNA of the CDR3: TGTGCCAGCAGCAAGAACACTGAAGCTTTCTTT. Encoded protein: CASSKNTEAFF.

This rearrangement joins TRBV20-1 to TRBJ2-5; D not resolved. Germline V gene sequence: CDR1 DFQATT, CDR2 SNEGSKA (reference sequence). The ends were cut back, 6 bases at V and 2 bases at J, with 7 bases in the middle. The CDR3 runs 11 residues. In nucleotides, the CDR3 is TGCAGTGCGGGCAGGCAAGAGACCCAGTACTTC. It is translated as CSAGRQETQYF.

The J gene is TRBJ1-2, the V gene TRBV20-1; D gene ambiguous. CDR3 size: 9 residues. Looked up from germline, CDR1 is DFQATT and CDR2 is SNEGSKA (reference sequence). Trimming removed 8 bases at V and 8 bases at J, with 9 bases between. CDR3 sequence reads: CSSQIGYTF. CDR3 DNA sequence: TGCAGTTCTCAGATAGGCTACACCTTC.

V and J are TRBV5-1 and TRBJ2-7, with 7 bases fitting TRBD1. The CDR3 has 15 amino acids. Trimming at V came to 2 bases and at J to 2 bases, leaving 7 bases not matched to a gene. Germline CDR1 and CDR2: SGHRS and YFSETQ. For the CDR3, the DNA is TGCGCCAGCAGCTTCGCAGGGGGAGACCCCTACGAGCAGTACTTC. Residues: CASSFAGGDPYEQYF.

The CDR3 DNA reads as TGTGCCATCAGTGAGCTCGGACTAGCGGCCAACACCGGGGAGCTGTTTTTT. This encodes CAISELGLAANTGELFF. The chain uses TRBV10-3 and TRBJ2-2; 10 nucleotides line up with TRBD2. Germline V gene sequence: CDR1 ENHRY, CDR2 SYGVKD. There are 17 residues in the CDR3. The V and J ends lost 2 bases and 2 bases, in that order; junction bases with no gene match: 5.

This chain connects TRBV6-5 to TRBJ1-4, with D maybe TRBD1 (5 bases). Trimming shortened V by 6 bases and J by 3 bases, and 14 bases separated the two germline ends. CDR1 and CDR2 (germline): MNHEY, SVGAGI. There are 15 residues in the CDR3. CDR3 coding DNA: TGTGCCAGCAGACTAATGGGGGGGGCTAATGAAAAACTGTTTTTT. Its protein product is CASRLMGGANEKLFF.

This clone appeared a single time. The chain carries TRBV6-4 and TRBJ2-5; 7 nucleotides line up with TRBD1. V was clipped by 10 bases and J by 3 bases; unmatched bases: 14. The CDR3 runs to 15 residues. Looked up from germline, CDR1 is MRHNA and CDR2 is SNTAGT. The CDR3 reads CATGDSVVLKETQYF. CDR3 nucleotides: TGTGCCACAGGGGACAGCGTAGTACTAAAAGAGACCCAGTACTTC.

This chain connects TRBV11-1 to TRBJ2-7; 11 nucleotides agree with TRBD2. V shed 1 base, J shed 7 bases, and the junction held 6 bases outside the gene matches. The CDR3 sequence is 15 residues long. The germline gives CDR1 SGHAT, CDR2 FQDESV (reference sequence). The CDR3 loop is CASSLVAGGPGEQYF. The CDR3 DNA sequence: TGTGCCAGCAGCTTAGTAGCGGGAGGGCCTGGGGAGCAGTACTTC.

The CDR3 reads CASTPDRTSYGYTF. The CDR3 DNA reads TGTGCCAGCACCCCGGACAGAACTAGCTATGGCTACACCTTC. The chain employs TRBV7-2 and TRBJ1-2, with D possibly TRBD1 on 6 matching bases. The CDR3 totals 14 residues. V gave up 7 bases and J gave up 4 bases, with 16 bases separating them. CDR1 is SGHTA, CDR2 FQGNSA, per germline.

V gene TRBV12-5 combines with J gene TRBJ1-4; no clear D gene. Looked up from germline, CDR1 is LGHNT and CDR2 is FRNRAP. Trimming shortened V by 3 bases and J by 8 bases, and 16 bases separated the two germline ends. CDR3 length: 15 residues. The CDR3 loop reads CASGFSHEGREKLFF. The DNA for the CDR3 is TGTGCTAGTGGTTTCAGCCACGAGGGTAGGGAAAAACTGTTTTTT. The full variable domain, in which reference TRBV12-5 and TRBJ1-4 provide the parts outside the CDR3, is DARVTQTPRHKVTEMGQEVTMRCQPILGHNTVFWYRQTMMQGLELLAYFRNRAPLDDSGMPKDRFSAEMPDATLATLKIQPSEPRDSAVYFCASGFSHEGREKLFFGSGTQLSVL.

The rearrangement links TRBV5-1 to TRBJ2-4; TRBD1 is a possible D gene (6 bases). Trimming removed 0 bases from V and 10 bases from J, with 17 bases in between. CDR1 is SGHRS, CDR2 YFSETQ, per germline. The CDR3 length is 15 residues. The CDR3 region is CASSLASAGEGIQYF. As DNA, the CDR3 is TGCGCCAGCAGCTTGGCCTCGGCAGGGGAAGGGATTCAGTACTTC.

The V gene is TRBV6-5, the J gene TRBJ1-3, with a tentative D call TRBD1 (5 bases). The germline gives CDR1 MNHEY, CDR2 SVGAGI. The CDR3 contains 16 residues. The V end lost 2 bases, the J end lost 0 bases, and 11 bases lay between the germline ends. The CDR3 loop reads CASSYGLQVSGNTIYF. CDR3 nucleotides: TGTGCCAGCAGTTACGGACTACAGGTCTCTGGAAACACCATATATTTT.

The V gene is TRBV3-1 (or the pseudogene TRBV3-2), the J gene TRBJ1-1, with D perhaps matching TRBD1 (5 bases). The germline gives CDR1 LGHDT, CDR2 YNNKEL (reference sequence). Trimming shortened V by 4 bases and J by 5 bases, and 11 bases separated the two germline ends. The CDR3 has 13 amino acids. The CDR3 DNA follows: TGTGCCAGCAGCCTCGGGACTGCTACTGAAGCTTTCTTT. It codes for CASSLGTATEAFF.

The chain combines TRBV9 with TRBJ1-2, with a weak D call TRBD1 (5 bases). Between the trimmed V and J ends, which lost 0 bases and 0 bases, there was a span of 9 bases. This CDR3 has 15 amino acids. Germline CDR1 SGDLS, CDR2 YYNGEE. CDR3: CASSVVTEPNYGYTF. DNA for the CDR3: TGTGCCAGCAGCGTAGTGACAGAGCCTAACTATGGCTACACCTTC.

The V gene is TRBV27, the J gene TRBJ2-7; 8 nucleotides match TRBD2. Germline lookup yields CDR1 MNHEY and CDR2 SMNVEV (reference sequence). The CDR3 is 15 residues long. With 7 bases clipped from V and 1 base from J, the junction kept 9 bases outside the gene matches. CDR3 coding DNA: TGTGCCAGCAACCTAGCGGGCGATCATTCCTACGAGCAGTACTTC. Its translation is CASNLAGDHSYEQYF.

This chain connects TRBV12-5 to TRBJ2-5; 11 nucleotides match TRBD1. This CDR3 spans 17 amino acids. V lost 1 base to trimming and J lost 5 bases; unmatched junction nucleotides: 9. Germline CDR1 is LGHNT and CDR2 is FRNRAP. CDR3 bases: TGTGCTAGTGGTTTGGCCCGAGGACAGGGGGCGGGGGAGACCCAGTACTTC. It is translated as CASGLARGQGAGETQYF.

V usage is TRBV28 and J usage is TRBJ1-1; 8 nucleotides line up with TRBD1. Germline loops: CDR1 MDHEN, CDR2 SYDVKM. J was trimmed by 1 base and V by 10 bases; bases with no gene match: 5. The CDR3 runs to 13 residues. DNA for the CDR3: TGTGCCATATCCGGGACAGGGAACACTGAAGCTTTCTTT. Translation: CAISGTGNTEAFF.

The chain combines TRBV5-1 with TRBJ2-5; possibly TRBD1 for D (5 bases). CDR1 is SGHRS and CDR2 is YFSETQ in the germline V gene. Trimming stripped 4 bases from V and 0 bases from J, with 13 bases between. This CDR3 is built from 15 residues. CDR3 amino acids: CASSPVTGHQETQYF. CDR3 coding DNA: TGCGCCAGCAGCCCTGTTACAGGACACCAAGAGACCCAGTACTTC.

This clone was observed a handful of times. The rearrangement joins TRBV3-1 (or the pseudogene TRBV3-2) to TRBJ1-1, with 7 bases that match TRBD1. This CDR3 contains 14 residues. CDR1 is LGHDT and CDR2 is YNNKEL in the germline V gene (reference sequence). The J segment lost 5 bases and the V segment lost 1 base, leaving 4 bases of the junction unmatched. CDR3 residues: CASSQGPGGTEAFF. In DNA, the CDR3 is TGTGCCAGCAGCCAAGGGCCAGGGGGGACTGAAGCTTTCTTT.

The V gene is TRBV5-3, the J gene TRBJ1-5; D remains unclear. TRBV5-3 is designated an ORF whose function remains uncertain. This CDR3 contains 14 residues. Trimming removed 1 base at V and 6 bases at J, with 11 bases between. The CDR3 nucleotides read TGTGCCAGAAGCTTGTTGCGGGGTGGTCAGCCCCAGCATTTT. This encodes CARSLLRGGQPQHF.

V gene TRBV6-1 combines with J gene TRBJ2-5, with 16 bases aligning to TRBD2. The CDR3 contains 19 residues. CDR1 and CDR2 from the germline V gene are MNHNS and SASEGT. Trimming removed 4 bases from V and 5 bases from J; junction bases left unmatched: 13. This chain's CDR3 is CASSATTGTSGGGMETQYF. In DNA form, the CDR3 reads TGTGCCAGCAGTGCAACCACCGGGACTAGCGGGGGGGGCATGGAGACCCAGTACTTC.

The gene calls are TRBV29-1 and TRBJ1-1; D perhaps matches TRBD1 (6 bases). This CDR3 is built from 15 residues. V was trimmed by 2 bases and J by 0 bases, leaving 13 bases between them. Germline assignment: CDR1 SQVTM and CDR2 ANQGSEA. The CDR3 region is CSVERDTKLNTEAFF. The CDR3 DNA is TGCAGCGTTGAAAGGGACACAAAGTTGAACACTGAAGCTTTCTTT.